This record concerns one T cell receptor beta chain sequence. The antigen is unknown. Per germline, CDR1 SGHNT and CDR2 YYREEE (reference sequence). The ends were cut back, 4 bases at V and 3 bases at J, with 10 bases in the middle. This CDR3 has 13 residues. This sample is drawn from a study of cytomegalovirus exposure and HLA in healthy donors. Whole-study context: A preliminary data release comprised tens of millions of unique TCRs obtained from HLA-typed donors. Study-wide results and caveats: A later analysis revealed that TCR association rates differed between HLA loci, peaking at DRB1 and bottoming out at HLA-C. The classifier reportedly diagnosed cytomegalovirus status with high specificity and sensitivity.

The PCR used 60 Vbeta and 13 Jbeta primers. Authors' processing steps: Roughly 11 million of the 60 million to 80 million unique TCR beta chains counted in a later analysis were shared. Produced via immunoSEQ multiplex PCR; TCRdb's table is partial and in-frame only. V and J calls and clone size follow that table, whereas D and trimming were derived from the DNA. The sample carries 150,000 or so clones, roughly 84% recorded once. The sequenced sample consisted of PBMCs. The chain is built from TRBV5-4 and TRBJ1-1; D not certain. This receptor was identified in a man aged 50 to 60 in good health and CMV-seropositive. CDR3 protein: CASSERWDTEAFF. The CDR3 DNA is TGTGCCAGCAGCGAGCGGTGGGACACTGAAGCTTTCTTT.